One and the same sample provided the 4 T cell receptor beta chains below, sequenced in a study of cytomegalovirus exposure and HLA in healthy donors. In the PCR, 60 Vbeta and 13 Jbeta primers were used. The assay was immunoSEQ multiplex PCR, and TCRdb's table has in-frame clones only and misses some. The data hold some 130,000 clones, with 85% to 90% observed a single time. The sample consisted of PBMCs. The receptors were gathered from a woman in her 30s in good health and CMV-seronegative.

CDR3 sequence reads: CASSWGGGGQPQHF. Written as DNA, the CDR3 is TGTGCCAGCAGCTGGGGCGGGGGCGGTCAGCCCCAGCATTTT. V usage is TRBV5-4 and J usage is TRBJ1-5; a possible D gene is TRBD1 (6 bases). Looked up from germline, CDR1 is SGHNT and CDR2 is YYREEE (reference sequence). The germline V and J ends were trimmed by 3 bases and 6 bases, with 13 bases remaining between them. The CDR3 is 14 residues long.

This clone came up a few times. V is TRBV7-9 and J is TRBJ2-5; D might be TRBD2 (6 bases). Germline V gene lookup returns CDR1 SEHNR and CDR2 FQNEAQ (reference sequence). Between the trimmed V and J ends, which lost 5 bases and 5 bases, there was a span of 21 bases. CDR3 size: 16 residues. The CDR3 coding sequence is TGTGCCAGCAGCCCGCCTGCGGGCGGGGCGGGGGAGACCCAGTACTTC. It specifies CASSPPAGGAGETQYF.

The chain is built from TRBV9 and TRBJ2-1; TRBD2 aligns across 7 bases. The V and J ends lost 4 bases and 6 bases, in that order; junction bases with no gene match: 10. The CDR3 contains 15 residues. The germline V gene has CDR1 SGDLS and CDR2 YYNGEE. CDR3 in DNA: TGTGCCAGCAGCTCGAGCGGGGCCCCTGCCAATGAGCAGTTCTTC. It translates to CASSSSGAPANEQFF. Supplemented by reference TRBV9 and TRBJ2-1, the full variable domain reads DSGVTQTPKHLITATGQRVTLRCSPRSGDLSVYWYQQSLDQGLQFLIQYYNGEERAKGNILERFSAQQFPDLHSELNLSSLELGDSALYFCASSSSGAPANEQFFGPGTRLTVL.

The chain combines TRBV7-8 with TRBJ2-5; D ambiguous. The CDR3 consists of 16 residues. Trimming cost V 1 base and J 2 bases, with 14 bases left between them. Germline lookup yields CDR1 SGHVS and CDR2 FQNEAQ. The CDR3 spells CASSLDVRAYQETQYF. In DNA form, the CDR3 reads TGTGCCAGCAGCTTAGACGTTCGCGCTTATCAAGAGACCCAGTACTTC. The whole variable domain, remainder taken from reference TRBV7-8 and TRBJ2-5, is GAGVSQSPRYKVAKRGQDVALRCDPISGHVSLFWYQQALGQGPEFLTYFQNEAQLDKSGLPSDRFFAERPEGSVSTLKIQRTQQEDSAVYLCASSLDVRAYQETQYFGPGTRLLVL.